The next 7 T cell receptor beta chains were all read from a single sample in a study of T cells in Graves' hyperthyroidism and ophthalmopathy (dated by TCRdb to between 2018 and 2020). Receptor libraries were prepared by multiplex PCR. Sequencing instrument: Illumina HiSeq 2000. The TCR beta CDR3 regions were amplified from RNA transcripts. A first-round RT-PCR of the TCR CDR3 used the HTBI primer set with the Qiagen OneStep RT-PCR kit. The raw public data were reprocessed by TCRdb itself: fastp quality trimming at Q25, MiXCR clonotype calling, in-frame beta chains only. Each CDR3 protein appears once, grouped with its most common genes and DNA. The sample table holds around 200,000 distinct CDR3 sequences, of which 18% were seen once. The ten largest clones take up about 45% of the sample. The sample consisted of blood. The receptors shown here come from a man aged 35 to 55 with Graves' hyperthyroidism.

This clonotype has more than one count but fewer than ten. The chain links TRBV2 to TRBJ2-3, with a possible D match to TRBD2 (5 bases). Germline assignment: CDR1 SNHLY and CDR2 FYNNEI. Trimming took 4 bases from V and 3 from J, leaving 14 bases between them. This CDR3 has 15 residues. For the CDR3, the DNA is TGTGCCAGCAGTGGGGCCCCTCCGGGGACAGATACGCAGTATTTT. It is translated as CASSGAPPGTDTQYF.

At least ten counts were recorded for this clonotype. The chain has TRBV3-1 and TRBJ1-1; TRBD1 aligns across 7 bases. V shed 5 bases, J shed 1 base, and the junction held 7 bases outside the gene matches. Germline V gene lookup returns CDR1 LGHDT and CDR2 YNNKEL (reference sequence). The CDR3 sequence is 15 residues long. Written as DNA, the CDR3 is TGTGCCAGCAGCGCCCCGGGACAGACGAACACTGAAGCTTTCTTT. It translates to CASSAPGQTNTEAFF.

The genes are TRBV9 and TRBJ2-5, with 8 bases matching TRBD2. The V gene's germline CDR1 is SGDLS and CDR2 YYNGEE. The CDR3 totals 17 residues. V dropped 0 bases and J dropped 1; count of bases not matched to a gene: 8. CDR3 protein: CASSVGERGRVQETQYF. As DNA, the CDR3 is TGTGCCAGCAGCGTAGGCGAGCGGGGGAGGGTCCAAGAGACCCAGTACTTC.

This clonotype has more than one count but fewer than ten. The chain joins TRBV4-2 to TRBJ1-1; no definite D call. Looked up from germline, CDR1 is LGHNA and CDR2 is YNFKEQ. This CDR3 is built from 15 residues. Deletions cut 0 bases from V and 3 bases from J, with 11 bases between. This CDR3 reads CASSQDLTDDTEAFF. In DNA form, the CDR3 reads TGTGCCAGCAGCCAAGATTTAACGGATGACACTGAAGCTTTCTTT.

This clonotype was seen at least ten times. In DNA, the CDR3 is TGTGCCAGCAGCCTCGGAAACAGCGGGGGACAGACCCAGTACTTC. Protein sequence: CASSLGNSGGQTQYF. The chain couples TRBV7-9 to TRBJ2-5, with 8 bases that match TRBD2. Looked up from germline, CDR1 is SEHNR and CDR2 is FQNEAQ (reference sequence). The length of the CDR3 is 15 residues. V lost 5 bases to trimming and J lost 6 bases; unmatched junction nucleotides: 11.

On this clonotype itself: One junction end disagrees with the germline gene, perhaps due to a read error. The J gene is TRBJ2-3, the V gene TRBV10-3; D is undetermined. The germline V gene has CDR1 ENHRY and CDR2 SYGVKD. The CDR3 totals 15 residues. The CDR3 coding sequence is TGTGCCAGCAGTTACCTCGGGCCAAGCACAGATACGCAGTATTTT. Amino acids: CASSYLGPSTDTQYF.

This clonotype was seen ten or more times. The chain carries TRBV7-2 and TRBJ2-3, with 11 bases fitting TRBD2. The germline V gene encodes CDR1 SGHTA and CDR2 FQGNSA. V shed 1 base, J shed 4 bases, and the junction held 7 bases outside the gene matches. The CDR3 sequence is 17 residues long. In DNA form, the CDR3 reads TGTGCCAGCAGCTTAGTTTTTAGCGGGGGGGGGGCAGATACGCAGTATTTT. It translates to CASSLVFSGGGADTQYF.